What follows describes a single T cell receptor (beta chain). The antigen it recognizes is unknown. Base quality data are lacking; no much larger clone is found one base away. In Seattle, one collaborating source enrolled patients while the infection was active and tracked those patients longitudinally over the course of disease. The collaborating institutions used their own protocols to collect whole blood in K2EDTA tubes. For TCRbeta analysis, collaborators shipped samples as frozen whole blood, isolated PBMCs, or DNA extracted from either of those sample types. These data come from a study of blood T cell repertoires in COVID-19 (TCRdb year 2020). Notes on the research overall: Samples covering the acute and convalescent phases of COVID-19 were provided by collaborators in the United States, Italy and Spain. The prospective study material was composed of cDNA or gDNA derived from T cells, B-cell-depleted T cells, or PBMCs. Subjects who had been exposed to COVID-19, were actively infected with it, or had recovered from it provided the deeply sampled blood TCRbeta repertoires that made up the dataset. The repertoires were made available in a free public database intended to serve as a resource for research on the immune response to SARS-CoV-2. The samples were drawn from two sources: the first 160 participants of the ongoing ImmuneRACE study, and about 1,300 subjects contributed by 6 global collaborators. Nearly every sample came with metadata listing a de-identified subject ID, COVID-19 status, age in years and sex. Where available, HLA class I and class II types were taken from metadata supplied by the sample provider and were not determined by assay-based typing.

The immunoSEQ Assay, a bias-controlled multiplex PCR, was used to amplify TCRbeta CDR3 regions from genomic DNA. The authors processed their data as follows. Within the assay, amplification of reference gene primers was used to estimate how many nucleated cells each sample contained. Sequence reads were collapsed and filtered to measure the absolute abundance of every unique TCRbeta CDR3 rearrangement. For each sample, productive Simpson clonality was calculated as the square root of Simpson's diversity index across productive rearrangements. Drawn from immuneACCESS, this table holds only the in-frame rearrangements with V and J called that TCRdb kept. Clones are partly lost; checked studies trace under half to an unresolved V gene and leave the rest unexplained. That table gives V, J and clone size, and the DNA gave D and trimming. Across this sample there are about 200,000 clones, with approximately 78% seen only once. The ten largest clones represent 7.5% to 9.5% of the sample.

Overall study outcomes, separate from this receptor: Clinical and demographic metadata were provided uncurated, with the amount varying by source and participant.

Measured from the cysteine to the phenylalanine, the CDR3 is 18 residues long. Only CDR3 DNA remains: 54 bases, in frame from the first base. The CDR1 and CDR2 encoded by the germline V gene are SGHRS and YFSETQ. V trim: 0 bases; J trim: 0 bases; unmatched bases: 7. The TCR originated in a woman older than 75 with COVID-19, enrolled during active disease. Material: peripheral blood. Recombination linked TRBV5-1 to TRBJ2-5; 11 junctional bases match TRBD2. The CDR3 region has the sequence CASSLVPIAGGYQETQYF. The DNA sequence reads TGCGCCAGCAGCTTGGTGCCCATAGCGGGGGGGTACCAAGAGACCCAGTACTTC.